This is a list of T cell receptor beta chains from one sample in a study of blood T cells in healthy people across ages. TCRdb re-analysed the 5' RACE reads in MiXCR, keeping a single row per CDR3 protein. The top ten clones hold roughly 8% of a sample with roughly 1,700,000 distinct CDR3 sequences, roughly 27% of them seen once. What was sequenced was blood. The receptors shown here come from a woman aged 25-40 years in good health. Each CDR3 is given with its conserved first and last residue. Each record gives: J gene, V gene, CDR3 protein.

TRBJ1-2 TRBV12-5 CASGRDRGFDGYTF
TRBJ1-5 TRBV6-2/TRBV6-3 CASRVNGQPQHF
TRBJ1-1 TRBV6-2/TRBV6-3 CASSYSTQGSEAFF
TRBJ2-5 TRBV7-9 CASSLDGRIQETQYF
TRBJ1-1 TRBV19 CASSILGAEAFF
TRBJ1-4 TRBV7-9 CASSSETPGPRREKLFF
TRBJ2-4 TRBV12-3/TRBV12-4 CASSLGVEAKNIQYF
NA TRBV15 CATSRGPSGGKETQYF
TRBJ2-5 TRBV7-2 CASSLDMLQTQYF
TRBJ2-4 TRBV2 CASSGTGGNIQYF
TRBJ2-7 TRBV9 CAKPASSYEQYF
TRBJ1-2 TRBV11-2 CASSLGTGRYGYTF
TRBJ1-5 TRBV7-2 CASSFGTPNQPQHF
TRBJ1-6 TRBV12-3/TRBV12-4 CASSLLNSPLHF
TRBJ1-3 TRBV4-3 CASSQDLKQGSGNTIYF
TRBJ2-7 TRBV29-1 CSVVPLRQGRSYEQYF